This TCR beta chain was observed in a study of T-cell memory formation after mild COVID-19 (dated by TCRdb to about 2021). For context, the study as a whole: TCR sequence clusters from the two donors were largely donor specific. Two young, previously healthy adult volunteers, one female and one male, were included in the cohort. Longitudinal TCRalpha and TCRbeta repertoire sequencing tracked T-cell clones expanding and contracting after mild COVID-19 in a couple of donors. Summary of the overall study and its limitations: Some responding clones were found in pre-infection memory, which suggests that pre-existing cross-reactive memory T cells took part in the SARS-CoV-2 response. Only a couple of mild cases were covered in the study, and larger cohorts including severe cases with pre-infection samples were considered necessary. SARS-CoV-2 specificity was not confirmed for the second-wave clones peaking on day 37. Contracting CD4+ clones appeared mostly in the CM and EM memory subsets, whereas CD8+ clones were enriched in EMRA. Balanced CD4/CD8 phenotypes were observed for clones contracting from day 15 to 85, whereas a bias towards CD4+ was observed for a second wave of clones expanding from day 15 to 37.

Ficoll-Paque density gradient centrifugation was used to isolate PBMCs. CDR1 and CDR2 are drawn from the germline V gene: MGHRA, YSYEKL. Its CDR3 holds 17 amino acids, cysteine through phenylalanine. The read is trimmed to its CDR3 DNA, 51 bases read in frame from base 1. Here V drops 0 bases and J drops 3 bases, and the junction holds 8 bases not matched to any gene. For this clonotype: Its antigen is not yet known. Qualities for individual bases were not recorded, and no much larger clone is one base off.

Sequenced on an Illumina NovaSeq 6000. Using 5'RACE with constant-segment primers, TCRalpha and TCRbeta cDNA libraries were constructed, with sample barcodes and unique molecular identifiers added in the process. Trizol reagent was used to extract RNA from every sample. The libraries were amplified in two PCR steps, and the second step added a second sample barcode and Illumina TruSeq adapters. Sequencing of the libraries was done on an Illumina NovaSeq, producing 2 x 150 bp paired-end reads. On the authors' methods: With migec v1.2.7, reads were demultiplexed and then collapsed into UMI-guided consensus sequences. Using mixcr v2.1.11, the UMI consensuses were aligned to TRA and TRB V and J templates and assembled into clonotypes. A clonotype was counted as expanded or contracted only when both edgeR and NoisET called the clonotype significant, with the noise models trained on biological replicates. For edgeR calls, a false discovery rate-adjusted p below 0.01 and a log2 fold-change threshold of 1 were applied. PCA with hierarchical clustering of max-normalized trajectories of the 1000 most abundant clonotypes was used as exploratory dynamics analysis. The CD4 or CD8 phenotype of responding clones was assigned using the separately sequenced CD4+ and CD8+ repertoires. Clones were called with MiXCR by TCRdb after fastp trimmed the public reads at Q25, and only in-frame beta chains were retained. Rows with a matching CDR3 protein are joined into one entry that keeps the most common DNA and genes. These V and J calls rely on TCRdb rather than the paper's analysis. The sample data list under 150,000 distinct CDR3 sequences, and about 17% of these were observed just once. About 15% of the sample belongs to the ten largest clones.

The chain is assembled from TRBV4-1 and TRBJ2-1; TRBD2 lines up with 7 middle nucleotides. This receptor was obtained from an adult woman who had mild COVID-19 (a few samples of this study predate the infection). The sample titles of this study are shuffled in the database, so cell type and time point are left out; the donor was told from shared clones. The source material was PBMCs or a T cell subset sorted from them (not recorded which). The DNA sequence is as follows: TGCGCCAGCAGCCAAGATGTGAGGTGGGACTACTACAATGAGCAGTTCTTC. Its protein is CASSQDVRWDYYNEQFF.